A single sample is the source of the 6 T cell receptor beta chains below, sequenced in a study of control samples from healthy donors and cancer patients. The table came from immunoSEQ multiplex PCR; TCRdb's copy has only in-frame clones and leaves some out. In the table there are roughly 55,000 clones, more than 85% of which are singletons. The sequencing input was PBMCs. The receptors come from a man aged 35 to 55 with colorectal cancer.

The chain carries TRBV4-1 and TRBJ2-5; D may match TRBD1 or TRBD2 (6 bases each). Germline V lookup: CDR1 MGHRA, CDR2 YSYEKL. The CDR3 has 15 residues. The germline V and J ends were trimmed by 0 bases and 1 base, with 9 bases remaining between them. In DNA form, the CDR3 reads TGCGCCAGCAGCCAAGATAGGGGGGCCCAAGAGACCCAGTACTTC. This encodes CASSQDRGAQETQYF.

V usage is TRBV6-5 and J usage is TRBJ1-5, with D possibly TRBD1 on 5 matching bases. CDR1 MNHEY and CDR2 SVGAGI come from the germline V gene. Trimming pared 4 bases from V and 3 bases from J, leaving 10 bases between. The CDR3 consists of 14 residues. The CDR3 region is CASSSRQINQPQHF. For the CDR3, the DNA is TGTGCCAGCAGTTCCCGACAGATCAATCAGCCCCAGCATTTT.

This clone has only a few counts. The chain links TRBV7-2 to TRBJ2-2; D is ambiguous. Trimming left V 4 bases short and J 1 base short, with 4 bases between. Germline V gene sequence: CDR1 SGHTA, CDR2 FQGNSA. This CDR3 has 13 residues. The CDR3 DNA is TGTGCCAGCAGCTCCAAGAACACCGGGGAGCTGTTTTTT. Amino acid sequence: CASSSKNTGELFF.

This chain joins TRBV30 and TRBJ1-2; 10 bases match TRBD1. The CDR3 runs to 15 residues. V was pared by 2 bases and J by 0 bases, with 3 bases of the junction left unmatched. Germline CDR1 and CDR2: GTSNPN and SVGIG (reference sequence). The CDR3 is CAWSRTGGANYGYTF. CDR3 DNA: TGTGCCTGGAGTCGGACAGGGGGTGCTAACTATGGCTACACCTTC.

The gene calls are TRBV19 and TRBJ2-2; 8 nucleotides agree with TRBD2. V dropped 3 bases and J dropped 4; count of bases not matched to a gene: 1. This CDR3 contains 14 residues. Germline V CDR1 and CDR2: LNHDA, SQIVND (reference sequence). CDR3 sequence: CASSISGGTGELFF. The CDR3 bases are TGTGCCAGTAGTATCAGCGGGGGCACCGGGGAGCTGTTTTTT.

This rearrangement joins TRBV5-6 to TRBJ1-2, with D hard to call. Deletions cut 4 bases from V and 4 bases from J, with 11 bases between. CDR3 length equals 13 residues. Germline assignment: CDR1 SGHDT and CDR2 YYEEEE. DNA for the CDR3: TGTGCCAGCAGCCAAGACCCTTCCTATGGCTACACCTTC. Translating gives CASSQDPSYGYTF.